The T cell receptor beta chain described here comes from a study of shared clonotypes between healthy human individuals. Regarding the study as a whole: Naive CD4 clonotypes overlapped across a few donors at around 4.8%. Non-shared clonotypes displayed generation probabilities falling below those of clonotypes present in all four donors.

Sequencing was at deep level. This table comes from immunoSEQ multiplex PCR, and its TCRdb copy is limited to in-frame clones, with some not included. This sample has over a million clones; approximately 72% occur once, and the top ten carry 1.4%. CDR3 size: 15 residues. The germline V gene has CDR1 SGHRS and CDR2 YFSETQ. Trimming cost V 4 bases and J 4 bases; bases outside gene matches: 7. To note about this clone: Its antigen is still unknown.

The TCR sequence derives from a man aged 18 to 29 in good health. Material for sequencing was memory CD4+ T cells sorted from blood. Specified subset: CD45RA-negative fraction. V usage is TRBV5-1 and J usage is TRBJ2-3; 9 nucleotides line up with TRBD1. CDR3 bases: TGCGCCAGCAGCGCCGGACAGGGGTTGGCAGATACGCAGTATTTT. Translation gives CASSAGQGLADTQYF.